This record looks at one T cell receptor beta chain sequence and its context. Its antigen remains unidentified. In the sorted-subset replicate PCRs, 200 ng DNA, roughly 30,000 T cell genomes, was used. Using immunoSEQ multiplex PCR, the repertoire was profiled, and TCRdb retains in-frame clones only, with some absent. The table records around 2,000,000 clones, about 95% of them present only once. CD8 cells regarded as naive lacked CD45RO, were positively chosen for CCR7, and omitted terminally differentiated effector memory CD45RA+ cells. This record comes from a study of shared clonotypes between healthy human individuals. Overall study context: Each donor's CD4 naive and CD4 memory cells filled three plates apiece, CD8 naive two, and CD8 memory one. Study-wide results and caveats: Estimated clonotype richness was generally higher in naive than memory subsets.

Germline V gene data show CDR1 as SEHNR and CDR2 as FQNEAQ (reference sequence). The CDR3 is 16 residues long. The ends lost 4 bases at V and 0 bases at J; junction bases unmatched: 8. The receptor's source is a man younger than 30 in good health. The sample consisted of naive CD8+ T cells sorted from blood. The chain has TRBV7-9 and TRBJ1-2; 7 positions match TRBD1. CDR3 coding DNA: TGTGCCAGCAGCTACACAGGGGATTCACCTAACTATGGCTACACCTTC. This sequence encodes CASSYTGDSPNYGYTF.